This TCR beta chain was recorded in a study of T cells in Graves' hyperthyroidism and ophthalmopathy. The diagnoses drew upon clinical symptoms, serum thyroxine and TRAb, thyroid ultrasound and orbital computed tomography. This clonotype was found a few times. The ends lost 0 bases at V and 0 bases at J; junction bases unmatched: 8. The CDR3 loop spans 16 amino acids. CDR1 is DFQATT, CDR2 SNEGSKA, per germline (reference sequence). The CDR3 regions of TCR beta were amplified from RNA transcripts. With the HTBI primer set, the TCR CDR3 went through a first round of RT-PCR. TCRdb called the multiplex PCR reads again in MiXCR, with one record for every CDR3 protein. Among 400,000 to 550,000 distinct CDR3 sequences listed, approximately 15% were seen once.

The sequenced material came from blood. V gene TRBV20-1 combines with J gene TRBJ2-7; 7 positions agree with TRBD1. This sequence originates from a woman between 18 and 29 years old with Graves' hyperthyroidism. Here the CDR3 reads CSARDRNRGYSYEQYF. The CDR3 DNA is TGCAGTGCTAGAGACCGCAACAGGGGATACTCCTACGAGCAGTACTTC.